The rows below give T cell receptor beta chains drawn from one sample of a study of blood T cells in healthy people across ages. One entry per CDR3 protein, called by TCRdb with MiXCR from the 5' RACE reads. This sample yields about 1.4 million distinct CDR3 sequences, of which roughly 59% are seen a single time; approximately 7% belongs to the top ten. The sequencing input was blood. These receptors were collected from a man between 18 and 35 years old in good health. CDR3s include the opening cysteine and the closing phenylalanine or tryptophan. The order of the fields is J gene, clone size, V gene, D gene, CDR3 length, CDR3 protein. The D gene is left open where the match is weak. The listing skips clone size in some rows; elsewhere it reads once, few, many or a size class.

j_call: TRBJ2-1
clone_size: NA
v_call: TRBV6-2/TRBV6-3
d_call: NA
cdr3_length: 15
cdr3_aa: CASRHLADLYNEQFF

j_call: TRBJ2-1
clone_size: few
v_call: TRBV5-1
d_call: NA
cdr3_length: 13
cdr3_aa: CASSLDVHNEQFF

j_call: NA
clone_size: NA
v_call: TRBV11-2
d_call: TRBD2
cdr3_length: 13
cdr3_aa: CASSRTSGDEQYF

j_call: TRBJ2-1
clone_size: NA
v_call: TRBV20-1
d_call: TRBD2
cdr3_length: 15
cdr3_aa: CSVGGLAFLSNEQFF

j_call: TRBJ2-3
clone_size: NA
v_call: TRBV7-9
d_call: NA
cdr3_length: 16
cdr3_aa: CASSLVFGTATDTQYF

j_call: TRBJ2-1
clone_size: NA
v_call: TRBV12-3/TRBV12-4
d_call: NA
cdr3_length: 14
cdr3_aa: CASSYHREAREQFF

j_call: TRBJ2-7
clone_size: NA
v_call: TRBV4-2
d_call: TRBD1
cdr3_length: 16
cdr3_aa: CASSQDGRQGDYEQYF

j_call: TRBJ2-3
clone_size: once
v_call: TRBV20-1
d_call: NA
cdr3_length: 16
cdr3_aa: CSARDRTGYSTDTQYF

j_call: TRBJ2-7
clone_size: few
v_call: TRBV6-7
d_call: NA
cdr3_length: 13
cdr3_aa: CASSYPKIDEQYF

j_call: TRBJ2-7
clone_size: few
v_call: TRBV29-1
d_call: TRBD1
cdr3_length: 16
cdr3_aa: CSVGQVTGEASYEQYF

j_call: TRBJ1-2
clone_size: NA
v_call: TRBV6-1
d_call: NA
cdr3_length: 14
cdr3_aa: CASSEVIGSSGYTF

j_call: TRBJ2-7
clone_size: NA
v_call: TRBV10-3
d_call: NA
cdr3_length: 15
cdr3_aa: CAISALSAGSYEQYF

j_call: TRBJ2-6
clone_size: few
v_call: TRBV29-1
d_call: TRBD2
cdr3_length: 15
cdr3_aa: CSVEKAGVGANVLTF

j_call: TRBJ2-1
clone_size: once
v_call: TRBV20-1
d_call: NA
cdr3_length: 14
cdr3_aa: CSAQRADGQEKQFF

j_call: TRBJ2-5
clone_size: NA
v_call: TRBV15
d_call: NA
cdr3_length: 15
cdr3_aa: CATSILAGGAETQYF

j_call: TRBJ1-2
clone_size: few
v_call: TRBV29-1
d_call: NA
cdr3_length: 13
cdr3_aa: CSVEAQGEYGYTF

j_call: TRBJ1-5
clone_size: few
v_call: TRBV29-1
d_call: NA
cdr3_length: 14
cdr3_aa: CSVIVGVGNQPQHF

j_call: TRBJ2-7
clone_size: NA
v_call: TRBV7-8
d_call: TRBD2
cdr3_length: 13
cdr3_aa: CASSSGLALEQYF

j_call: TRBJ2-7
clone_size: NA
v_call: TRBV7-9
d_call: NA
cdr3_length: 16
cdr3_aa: CASSLGEAGASYEQYF

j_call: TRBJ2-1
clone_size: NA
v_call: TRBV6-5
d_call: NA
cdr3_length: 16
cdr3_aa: CASSYSSGAGSNEQFF

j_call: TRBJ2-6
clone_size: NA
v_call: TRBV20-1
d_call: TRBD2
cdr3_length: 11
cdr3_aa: CSVLAGSVLTF

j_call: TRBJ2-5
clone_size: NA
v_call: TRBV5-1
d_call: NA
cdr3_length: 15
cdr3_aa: CASSLGTACQETRYF

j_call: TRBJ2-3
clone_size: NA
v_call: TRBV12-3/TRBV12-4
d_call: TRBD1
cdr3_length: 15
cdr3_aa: CASSFGQASPDTQYF

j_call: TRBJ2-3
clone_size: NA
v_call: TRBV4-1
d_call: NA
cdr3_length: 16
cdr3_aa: CASSQSYELVTDTQYF

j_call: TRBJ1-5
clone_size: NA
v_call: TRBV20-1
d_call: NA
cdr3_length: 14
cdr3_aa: CSAGADPSNQPQHF

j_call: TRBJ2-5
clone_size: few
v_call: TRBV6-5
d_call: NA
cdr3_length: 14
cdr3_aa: CASSPLGGRETQYF

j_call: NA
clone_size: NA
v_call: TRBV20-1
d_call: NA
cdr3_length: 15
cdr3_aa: CSARGRDGAYNEQYF

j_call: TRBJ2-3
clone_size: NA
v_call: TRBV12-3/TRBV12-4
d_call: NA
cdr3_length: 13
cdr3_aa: CASGGRSLDTQYF

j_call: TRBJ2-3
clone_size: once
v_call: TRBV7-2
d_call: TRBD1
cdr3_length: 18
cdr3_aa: CASSLEFWGQGSTETQYF

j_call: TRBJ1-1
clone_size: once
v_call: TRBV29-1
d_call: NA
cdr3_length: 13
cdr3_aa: CSVVGRFNTEAFF

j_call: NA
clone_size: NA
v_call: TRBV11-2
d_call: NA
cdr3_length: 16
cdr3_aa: CASSLFRQGPRETQYF

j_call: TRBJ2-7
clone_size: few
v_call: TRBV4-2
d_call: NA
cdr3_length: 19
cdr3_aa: CASSQVTRGPRPLNYEQYF

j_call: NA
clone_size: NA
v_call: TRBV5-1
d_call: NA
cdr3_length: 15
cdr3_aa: CASSLVAGENYEQYF

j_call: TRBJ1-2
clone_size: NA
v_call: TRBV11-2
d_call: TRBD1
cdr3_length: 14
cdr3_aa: CASSPDRGYYGYTF

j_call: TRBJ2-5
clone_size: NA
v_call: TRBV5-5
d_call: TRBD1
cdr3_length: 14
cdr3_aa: CASSTGTGLGTQYF

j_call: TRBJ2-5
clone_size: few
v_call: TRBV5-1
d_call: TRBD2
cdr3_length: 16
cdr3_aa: CASSRGVSLNGETQYF

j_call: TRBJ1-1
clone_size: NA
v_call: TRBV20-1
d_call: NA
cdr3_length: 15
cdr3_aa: CSARDRGVVSPEAFF

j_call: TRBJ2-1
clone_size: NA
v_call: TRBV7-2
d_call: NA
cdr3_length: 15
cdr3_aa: CASTNGDSSYNEQFF

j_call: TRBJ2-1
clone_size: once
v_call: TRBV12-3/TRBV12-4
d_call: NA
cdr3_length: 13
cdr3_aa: CASSLTRGEEQFF

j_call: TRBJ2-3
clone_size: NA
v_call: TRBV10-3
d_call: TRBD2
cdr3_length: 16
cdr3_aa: CAITPGGDGYTDTQYF

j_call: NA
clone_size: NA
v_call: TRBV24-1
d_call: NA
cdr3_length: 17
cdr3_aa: CATSDLLSIWGQETQYF

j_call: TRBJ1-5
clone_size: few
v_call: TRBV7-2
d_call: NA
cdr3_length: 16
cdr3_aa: CASSSLAGLSNQPQHF

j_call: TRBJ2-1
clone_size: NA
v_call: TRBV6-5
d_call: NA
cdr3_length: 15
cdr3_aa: CASSYGSGGYNEQFF

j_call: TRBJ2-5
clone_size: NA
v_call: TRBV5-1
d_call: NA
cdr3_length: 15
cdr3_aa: CASSWTARPQETQYF

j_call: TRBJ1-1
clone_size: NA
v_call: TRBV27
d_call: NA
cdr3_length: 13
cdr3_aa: CASRPPDSSGAFF

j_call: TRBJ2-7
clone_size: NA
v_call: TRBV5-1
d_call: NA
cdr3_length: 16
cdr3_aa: CASSLATERPTYEQYF

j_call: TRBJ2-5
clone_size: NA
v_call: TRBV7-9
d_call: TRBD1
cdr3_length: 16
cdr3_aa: CASSPSIGQEQETQYF

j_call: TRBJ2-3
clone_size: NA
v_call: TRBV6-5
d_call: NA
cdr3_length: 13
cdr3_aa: CASMEAATDTQYF

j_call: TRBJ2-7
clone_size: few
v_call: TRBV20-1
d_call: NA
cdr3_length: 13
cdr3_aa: CSATEGLPYEQYF

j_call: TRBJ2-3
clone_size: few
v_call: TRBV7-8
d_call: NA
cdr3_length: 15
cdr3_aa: CASSLGSGRTDTQYF

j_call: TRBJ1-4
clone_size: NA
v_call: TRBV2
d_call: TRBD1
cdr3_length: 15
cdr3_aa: CASSEDRGSNEKLFF

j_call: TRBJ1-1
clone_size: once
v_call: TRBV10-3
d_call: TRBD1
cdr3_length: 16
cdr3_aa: CAISGYTGGQNTEAFF

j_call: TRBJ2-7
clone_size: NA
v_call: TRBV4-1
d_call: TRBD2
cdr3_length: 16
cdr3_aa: CASSQGSSGKSYEQYF

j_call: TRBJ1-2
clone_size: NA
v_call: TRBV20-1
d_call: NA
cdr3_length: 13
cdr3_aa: CSASADQLYGYTF

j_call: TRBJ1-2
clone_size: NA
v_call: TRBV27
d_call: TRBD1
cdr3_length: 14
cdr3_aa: CASSFTGASYGYTF

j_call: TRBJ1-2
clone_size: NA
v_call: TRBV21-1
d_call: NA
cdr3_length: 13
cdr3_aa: CASRQGRRGGYTF

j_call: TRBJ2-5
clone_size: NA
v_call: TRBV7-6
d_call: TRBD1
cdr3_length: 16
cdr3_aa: CASSLTDRESMQTQYF

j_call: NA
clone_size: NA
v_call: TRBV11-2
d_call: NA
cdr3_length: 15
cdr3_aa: CASSLLGGAANEQYF

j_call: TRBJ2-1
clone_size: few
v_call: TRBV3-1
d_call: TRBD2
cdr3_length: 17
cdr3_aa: CASSQDRSGSTYNEQFF

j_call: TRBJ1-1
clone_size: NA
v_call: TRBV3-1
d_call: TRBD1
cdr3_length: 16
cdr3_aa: CASSAQTGVMNTEAFF